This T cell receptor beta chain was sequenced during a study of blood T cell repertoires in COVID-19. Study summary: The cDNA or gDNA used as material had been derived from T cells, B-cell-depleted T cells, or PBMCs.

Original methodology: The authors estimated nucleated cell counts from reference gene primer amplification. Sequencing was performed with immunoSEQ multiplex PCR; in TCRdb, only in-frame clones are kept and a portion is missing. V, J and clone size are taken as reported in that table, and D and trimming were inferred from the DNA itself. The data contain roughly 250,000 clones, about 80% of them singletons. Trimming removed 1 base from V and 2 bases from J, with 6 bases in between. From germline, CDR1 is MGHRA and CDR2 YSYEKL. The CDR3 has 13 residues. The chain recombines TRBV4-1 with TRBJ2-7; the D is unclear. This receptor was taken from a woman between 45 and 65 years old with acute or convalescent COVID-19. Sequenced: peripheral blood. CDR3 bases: TGCGCCAGCAGCCAAGGCGTAACCTACGAGCAGTACTTC. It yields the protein CASSQGVTYEQYF.